The 31 T cell receptor beta chains below were found in one sample sequenced in a study of memory CD8 T cells in hepatitis C reinfection. The repertoire was sequenced with immunoSEQ multiplex PCR; TCRdb's copy has only in-frame clones and lacks some. The repertoire holds fewer than 50,000 clones, 88% seen once, with more than 0.95% in the top ten. Time point in this sample: peak reinfection, 3 to 8 weeks after reinfection detection. The sorted cells went straight to TCR sequencing with no prior in vitro expansion. Sequenced input: naive CD8+ T cells sorted from blood. All receptors derive from a man between 18 and 29 years old with hepatitis C virus infection.

The chain couples TRBV7-9 to TRBJ2-3, with 7 nucleotides matching TRBD2. The CDR3 spans 14 residues. CDR1 SEHNR and CDR2 FQNEAQ come from the germline V gene (reference sequence). Germline trimming cut 3 bases from V and 4 bases from J; bases unmatched to any gene: 4. This chain's CDR3 is CASSFGEGPDTQYF. The CDR3 DNA reads TGTGCCAGCAGCTTTGGGGAGGGCCCAGATACGCAGTATTTT.

This chain joins TRBV27 and TRBJ2-7, with 10 positions matching TRBD1. V trimming: 5 bases; J trimming: 5 bases; junction bases outside the gene matches: 6. CDR1 is MNHEY and CDR2 is SMNVEV in the germline V gene (reference sequence). CDR3 length: 14 residues. The CDR3 here is CASSPGTGEDEQYF. The CDR3 nucleotides read TGTGCCAGCAGTCCCGGGACAGGGGAAGACGAGCAGTACTTC.

On this clone: Likely a read error: the CDR3 ends without its conserved phenylalanine or tryptophan. This chain joins TRBV14 and TRBJ1-5; TRBD1 matches at 9 bases. The V and J ends lost 4 bases and 2 bases, in that order; junction bases with no gene match: 12. CDR1 is SGHDN and CDR2 is FVKESK in the germline V gene. The CDR3 has 18 amino acids. The DNA of the CDR3 is TGTGCCAGCAGCCGCCGGGACAGGGTGCCGATCGGCAATCAGCCCCAGCATCTT. It encodes CASSRRDRVPIGNQPQHL.

J is TRBJ2-1 and V is TRBV7-8, with 13 positions matching TRBD2. The junction had 5 bases not matched to a gene; V was cut back by 3 bases and J by 12 bases. Germline CDR1 SGHVS, CDR2 FQNEAQ. This CDR3 region has 14 residues. CDR3 sequence: CASSLGLAGTGQFF. The DNA for the CDR3 is TGTGCCAGCAGCTTGGGACTAGCGGGAACAGGGCAGTTCTTC.

The CDR3 loop reads CATSRAPTGIHYNEQFF. The CDR3 bases are TGTGCCACCAGCAGAGCCCCGACCGGGATACACTACAATGAGCAGTTCTTC. V is TRBV15 and J is TRBJ2-1, with D tentatively TRBD2 (5 bases). CDR3 size: 17 residues. Trimming took off 1 base at V and 3 bases at J, with 16 bases between the two ends. CDR1 is LNHNV, CDR2 YYDKDF, per germline (reference sequence).

The J gene is TRBJ1-1, the V gene TRBV25-1; 7 bases match TRBD1. The germline gives CDR1 MGHDK, CDR2 SYGVNS. J was trimmed by 5 bases and V by 1 base; bases with no gene match: 7. The CDR3 consists of 15 residues. As DNA, the CDR3 is TGTGCCAGCAGTGAATGGAGGACAGGAAGAACTGAAGCTTTCTTT. This encodes CASSEWRTGRTEAFF. Complete variable domain (other parts from reference TRBV25-1 and TRBJ1-1): EADIYQTPRYLVIGTGKKITLECSQTMGHDKMYWYQQDPGMELHLIHYSYGVNSTEKGDLSSESTVSRIRTEHFPLTLESARPSHTSQYLCASSEWRTGRTEAFFGQGTRLTVV.

The gene calls are TRBV15 and TRBJ2-7; D perhaps matches TRBD2 (6 bases). V was trimmed by 5 bases and J by 6 bases, leaving 14 bases between them. From germline, CDR1 is LNHNV and CDR2 YYDKDF (reference sequence). The CDR3 runs to 13 residues. CDR3 bases: TGTGCCACCAGCCCCGTGGCGGGGTCCGAGCAGTACGTC. Translated: CATSPVAGSEQYV.

V gene TRBV29-1 combines with J gene TRBJ2-1; 12 bases align to TRBD2. CDR1 is SQVTM and CDR2 is ANQGSEA in the germline V gene. The trim removed 4 bases at V and 8 bases at J, leaving 6 bases unmatched. The CDR3 is 14 amino acids. For the CDR3, the DNA is TGCAGCGTTGTCCCTAGCGGGAGGGCATATGAGCAGTTCTTC. Its protein is CSVVPSGRAYEQFF.

This clone was picked up one time. The J gene is TRBJ2-7, the V gene TRBV5-1, with TRBD1 identical over 7 bases. After removal of 0 bases from V and 3 bases from J, the junction contained 3 bases not matched to a gene. Germline CDR1 SGHRS, CDR2 YFSETQ. This CDR3 has 14 residues. In nucleotides, the CDR3 is TGCGCCAGCAGCTTGGACAGGGGATTCTACGAGCAGTACTTC. The encoded protein is CASSLDRGFYEQYF.

The chain links TRBV27 to TRBJ1-4; tentative D call: TRBD1 (5 bases). Germline V gives CDR1 MNHEY, CDR2 SMNVEV (reference sequence). Trimming removed 3 bases at V and 5 bases at J, with 7 bases between. CDR3 length: 13 amino acids. The CDR3 DNA reads as TGTGCCAGCAGTTTTAGGGGAAATGAAAAACTGTTTTTT. This sequence encodes CASSFRGNEKLFF.

J is TRBJ2-1 and V is TRBV27; TRBD2 matches at 9 bases. Germline V gives CDR1 MNHEY, CDR2 SMNVEV (reference sequence). The CDR3 has 16 residues. The J segment lost 5 bases and the V segment lost 3 bases, leaving 8 bases of the junction unmatched. The CDR3 protein is CASSFLGTSRNNEQFF. The CDR3 DNA reads as TGTGCCAGCAGTTTCCTCGGGACTAGCCGAAACAATGAGCAGTTCTTC.

This chain uses TRBV29-1 with TRBJ1-5, with a tentative D call TRBD1 (6 bases). The CDR3 runs 17 residues. Germline V CDR1 and CDR2: SQVTM, ANQGSEA. V gave up 6 bases and J gave up 0 bases, with 21 bases separating them. The CDR3 sequence: CSVKGVLGAGSNQPQHF. The CDR3 DNA is TGCAGCGTCAAGGGGGTATTGGGGGCAGGTAGCAATCAGCCCCAGCATTTT.

The rearrangement joins TRBV27 to TRBJ2-4; TRBD1 agrees at 8 bases. Germline-derived CDR1 and CDR2 are MNHEY and SMNVEV (reference sequence). Trimming took 5 bases from V and 8 from J; bases not matched to a gene: 5. The CDR3 consists of 13 residues. As DNA, the CDR3 is TGTGCCAGCAGTACGACAGGGGTCCACATTCAGTACTTC. Translating it yields CASSTTGVHIQYF.

This clone was counted between two and nine times. The sample holds other DNA sequences that translate to the same CDR3. V is TRBV7-2 and J is TRBJ2-3; TRBD2 might be the D (5 bases). The V gene lost 5 bases and the J gene lost 5 bases, with 14 bases spanning the gap. CDR1 is SGHTA, CDR2 FQGNSA, per germline. The CDR3 runs to 14 residues. CDR3 nucleotide sequence: TGTGCCAGCAGCCCGGGGTCAGGTGGAGATACGCAGTATTTT. It is translated as CASSPGSGGDTQYF.

This clone came up once. The genes are TRBV2 and TRBJ2-7; D is unclear. The CDR3 has 12 residues. Looked up from germline, CDR1 is SNHLY and CDR2 is FYNNEI. Trimming removed 7 bases from V and 0 bases from J, with 7 bases in between. Here the CDR3 reads CASTWSSYEQYV. In DNA form, the CDR3 reads TGTGCCAGCACCTGGAGCTCCTACGAGCAGTACGTC.

The chain employs TRBV27 and TRBJ2-5, with D possibly TRBD2 on 7 matching bases. The DNA end lines up better with TRBJ2-7; the J call may be wrong. The CDR3 length is 15 residues. Germline V gene lookup returns CDR1 MNHEY and CDR2 SMNVEV (reference sequence). CDR3 sequence reads: CASSFYGGASYEQYF. CDR3 bases: TGTGCCAGCAGTTTCTATGGGGGGGCCTCCTACGAGCAGTACTTC.

The chain uses TRBV4-1 and TRBJ1-3; D uncertain. Germline CDR1 MGHRA, CDR2 YSYEKL. V lost 4 bases and J 0 bases, leaving 7 bases between the germline ends. The CDR3 is made up of 14 amino acids. CDR3 sequence reads: CASSPAGSGNTIYF. CDR3 coding DNA: TGCGCCAGCAGCCCGGCGGGCTCTGGAAACACCATATATTTT.

The chain is built from TRBV28 and TRBJ1-5; 7 bases align to TRBD1. This CDR3 contains 15 residues. V gave up 6 bases and J gave up 5 bases; unmatched junction bases: 10. The germline V gene encodes CDR1 MDHEN and CDR2 SYDVKM. The CDR3 nucleotides read TGTGCCAGCAGCAACCCGGGACAGATACATCAGCCCCAGCATTTT. Protein product: CASSNPGQIHQPQHF.

The chain is built from TRBV5-5 and TRBJ2-7; TRBD1 might be the D (6 bases). The CDR3 spans 15 residues. The V end was cut by 4 bases, the J end by 1 base, with 15 bases between. Germline CDR1 is SGHKS and CDR2 is YYEKEE (reference sequence). As DNA, the CDR3 is TGTGCCAGCAGCCTGAGGGGGATTGGGTCCTACGAGCAGTACTTC. Amino acid sequence: CASSLRGIGSYEQYF.

The genes are TRBV28 and TRBJ2-1, with TRBD1 matching over 11 bases. CDR3 length: 14 residues. Germline assignment: CDR1 MDHEN and CDR2 SYDVKM. J lost 8 bases, V lost 5 bases, and 5 bases had no gene match. This CDR3 reads CASSQDRGLDEQFF. For the CDR3, the DNA is TGTGCCAGCAGTCAGGACAGGGGGCTCGATGAGCAGTTCTTC.

The rearrangement joins TRBV6-1 to TRBJ1-6; TRBD1 agrees at 7 bases. J lost 10 bases, V lost 5 bases, and 11 bases had no gene match. Germline V gene lookup returns CDR1 MNHNS and CDR2 SASEGT. The length of the CDR3 is 15 residues. The CDR3 nucleotides read TGTGCCAGCAGTACACCACAGGGGCCCCGCTCACCCCTCCACTTT. It is translated as CASSTPQGPRSPLHF.

This sequence joins TRBV5-6 and TRBJ2-1; TRBD2 aligns across 10 bases. The germline V gene has CDR1 SGHDT and CDR2 YYEEEE. V shed 6 bases and J 7 bases; nucleotides not matched to a gene: 10. The length of the CDR3 is 15 residues. CDR3 residues: CASIKTSGDQNEQFF. Written as DNA, the CDR3 is TGTGCCAGCATCAAAACTAGCGGGGATCAAAATGAGCAGTTCTTC.

The chain employs TRBV7-9 and TRBJ2-3; 7 bases agree with TRBD2. CDR1 and CDR2 from the germline V gene are SEHNR and FQNEAQ (reference sequence). V shed 5 bases and J 6 bases; nucleotides not matched to a gene: 14. The CDR3 covers 16 residues. CDR3 bases: TGTGCCAGCAGCGAAACCTCCGGGGGGATCGGGGATACGCAGTATTTT. Its translation is CASSETSGGIGDTQYF.

The rearrangement uses TRBV6-5 and TRBJ2-5, with a possible D match to TRBD2 (5 bases). The CDR3 extends over 13 amino acids. V was shortened by 4 bases and J by 7 bases, with 13 bases between the two germline ends. CDR1 is MNHEY and CDR2 is SVGAGI in the germline V gene. In DNA, the CDR3 is TGTGCCAGCAGTTTGGAGGAATATGGGACCCAGTACTTC. Translating gives CASSLEEYGTQYF.

The genes are TRBV9 and TRBJ2-1, with D tentatively TRBD2 (6 bases). V was clipped by 0 bases and J by 3 bases, with 13 bases between them. CDR1 SGDLS and CDR2 YYNGEE come from the germline V gene. The CDR3 runs 16 residues. The CDR3 nucleotides are TGTGCCAGCAGCGTAGCCAAATTAGCGGACTACAATGAGCAGTTCTTC. Translated: CASSVAKLADYNEQFF.

This chain connects TRBV6-6 to TRBJ2-3, with 11 bases aligning to TRBD2. This CDR3 is built from 15 residues. V gave up 5 bases and J gave up 1 base; unmatched junction bases: 2. Per the germline V gene, CDR1 is MNHNY and CDR2 is SVGAGI (reference sequence). The DNA for the CDR3 is TGTGCCAGCAGTCCGACTAGCGGGGGCACAGATACGCAGTATTTT. This gives the protein CASSPTSGGTDTQYF.

V is TRBV4-3 and J is TRBJ1-1, with 7 bases matching TRBD1. The V gene's germline CDR1 is LGHNA and CDR2 YSLEER. The CDR3 sequence is 15 residues long. Trimming took 0 bases from V and 1 from J; bases not matched to a gene: 2. DNA of the CDR3: TGCGCCAGCAGCCAAGATCGGACAGGGAACACTGAAGCTTTCTTT. This translates into CASSQDRTGNTEAFF.

This clone has just one count. This chain connects TRBV19 to TRBJ1-2, with D hard to call. V was trimmed by 5 bases and J by 5 bases, leaving 3 bases between them. Germline CDR1 and CDR2: LNHDA and SQIVND (reference sequence). CDR3 length equals 10 residues. CDR3 sequence: CASSSYGYTF. Here the CDR3 DNA reads TGTGCCAGTAGTTCTTATGGCTACACCTTC. Full variable domain (missing parts from reference TRBV19 and TRBJ1-2): DGGITQSPKYLFRKEGQNVTLSCEQNLNHDAMYWYRQDPGQGLRLIYYSQIVNDFQKGDIAEGYSVSREKKESFPLTVTSAQKNPTAFYLCASSSYGYTFGSGTRLTVV.

This sequence joins TRBV11-2 and TRBJ1-3; 8 positions agree with TRBD1. J gave up 2 bases and V 1 base, and 7 bases lay outside the gene matches. The CDR3 runs to 17 residues. Germline CDR1 is SGHAT and CDR2 is FQNNGV. The CDR3 sequence is CASSLGTGGLTGNTIYF. The CDR3 DNA sequence: TGTGCCAGCAGCTTAGGCACAGGGGGGTTGACTGGAAACACCATATATTTT.

Here the CDR3 reads CASSESGGVDTQYF. The CDR3 region has the DNA TGCGCCAGCAGTGAGTCGGGGGGAGTCGATACGCAGTATTTT. The chain recombines TRBV10-1 with TRBJ2-3, with a tentative D call TRBD2 (6 bases). V lost 0 bases and J lost 6, with 10 bases in between. Germline CDR1 is WNHNN and CDR2 is SYGVQD (reference sequence). CDR3 length equals 14 residues.

The gene calls are TRBV5-1 and TRBJ1-2; the D gene is possibly TRBD1 (6 bases). The CDR3 sequence is 13 residues long. V was clipped by 5 bases and J by 5 bases, with 13 bases between them. CDR1 and CDR2 from the germline V gene are SGHRS and YFSETQ. The CDR3 protein is CASRPGQFYGYTF. The CDR3, as DNA: TGCGCCAGCAGGCCAGGACAGTTTTATGGCTACACCTTC.